The clone carrying this T cell receptor (beta chain) was seen a single time. This sample is part of a study of blood T cell repertoires in COVID-19. Across the study: The study drew acute and convalescent COVID-19 samples from the United States, Italy and Spain. In each case, the material was cDNA or gDNA derived from T cells, B-cell-depleted T cells, or PBMCs.

In the study's own analysis: Amplification from reference gene primers served as the basis for estimated nucleated cell counts. Profiling relied on immunoSEQ multiplex PCR, and the TCRdb table lists in-frame clones only, not all of them. V and J calls plus clone size are reproduced from that table; the DNA served to infer D and trimming. The sample consists of some 280,000 clones, around four fifths of them appearing once. CDR3 length: 12 residues. Trimming took 4 bases from V and 6 from J, leaving 8 bases between them. Germline lookup yields CDR1 SGHRS and CDR2 YFSETQ. This chain uses TRBV5-1 with TRBJ2-4, with D tentatively TRBD2 (6 bases). Sequenced sample: peripheral blood. This receptor was taken from a woman aged 45-65 years with active or convalescent COVID-19. CDR3 sequence reads: CASSVSGNIQYF. As DNA, the CDR3 is TGCGCCAGCAGCGTTAGCGGAAACATTCAGTACTTC.